The 30 T cell receptor beta chains listed next were all sequenced from one sample in a study of cytomegalovirus exposure and HLA in healthy donors. A multiplex PCR was run with 60 Vbeta primers and 13 Jbeta primers. Profiled with immunoSEQ multiplex PCR; TCRdb holds only in-frame clones, not every one. The sample carries some 67,000 clones, 78% recorded once. Sequences were obtained from PBMCs. These receptors were taken from a man in his forties in good health and CMV-seronegative.

The CDR3 coding sequence is TGTGCCAGCAGCTTGGCCCTTAATAGTCTGGAGACCCAGTACTTC. It translates to CASSLALNSLETQYF. The V call is TRBV5-8, the J call TRBJ2-5, with D hard to call. The ends were cut back, 0 bases at V and 5 bases at J, with 14 bases in the middle. This CDR3 is 15 amino acids long. Germline V CDR1 and CDR2: SGHTS, YDEGEE.

V and J are TRBV4-1 and TRBJ1-2; no clear D. Trimming took 3 bases from V and 6 from J, leaving 11 bases between them. CDR1 MGHRA and CDR2 YSYEKL come from the germline V gene. CDR3 length: 13 residues. In nucleotides, the CDR3 is TGCGCCAGCAGCCAGATGAATCAGGATGGCTACACCTTC. Translated: CASSQMNQDGYTF.

The chain recombines TRBV28 with TRBJ2-7, with 7 bases aligning to TRBD1. Germline-derived CDR1 and CDR2 are MDHEN and SYDVKM. The CDR3 runs to 14 residues. The V and J ends lost 10 bases and 2 bases, in that order; junction bases with no gene match: 11. The CDR3: CAISLRDRTYEQYF. The DNA of the CDR3 is TGTGCCATCTCCCTCCGGGACAGAACCTACGAGCAGTACTTC.

The chain joins TRBV29-1 to TRBJ1-1; no definite D call. CDR3 length: 12 amino acids. V lost 6 bases and J lost 5, with 13 bases in between. Germline lookup yields CDR1 SQVTM and CDR2 ANQGSEA. The CDR3 sequence: CSVESGETEAFF. The CDR3 nucleotides are TGCAGCGTGGAATCCGGGGAGACTGAAGCTTTCTTT.

This clone was detected once. The chain has TRBV6-5 and TRBJ2-3; D is unclear. The V end lost 7 bases, the J end lost 4 bases, and 12 bases lay between the germline ends. From germline, CDR1 is MNHEY and CDR2 SVGAGI. This CDR3 is 13 amino acids long. The CDR3, as DNA: TGTGCCAGCACCTCCCCCAGCGCAGATACGCAGTATTTT. It specifies CASTSPSADTQYF.

This clone was recorded a few times. In nucleotides, the CDR3 is TGTGCCAGTAGTATGGAGGGGCCTGGCACTGAAGCTTTCTTT. It encodes CASSMEGPGTEAFF. V gene TRBV19 combines with J gene TRBJ1-1, with D perhaps matching TRBD1 (5 bases). Germline CDR1 LNHDA, CDR2 SQIVND (reference sequence). CDR3 length: 14 amino acids. The ends were cut back, 3 bases at V and 4 bases at J, with 12 bases in the middle.

The V gene is TRBV28, the J gene TRBJ2-6; D not certain. CDR3 length: 15 amino acids. Germline loops: CDR1 MDHEN, CDR2 SYDVKM. V was cut by 5 bases and J by 0 bases, with 8 bases left in between. CDR3 residues: CASSQQSSGANVLTF. The CDR3 coding sequence is TGTGCCAGCAGTCAACAATCCTCTGGGGCCAACGTCCTGACTTTC.

As for this clone: An end of the junction differs from the germline gene, which may be a read error. The chain couples TRBV29-1 to TRBJ2-1; 12 nucleotides line up with TRBD2. The CDR3 is 20 amino acids. CDR1 and CDR2 from the germline V gene are SQVTM and ANQGSEA. CDR3 sequence: CSVEGLAGGRDRSSYNEQFF. The CDR3 DNA reads TGCAGCGTCGAAGGGCTAGCGGGAGGGAGGGACCGGAGCTCCTACAATGAGCAGTTCTTC.

The CDR3: CASSDRSNTDTQYF. Written as DNA, the CDR3 is TGTGCCAGTTCCGACAGGAGCAACACAGATACGCAGTATTTT. This chain joins TRBV9 and TRBJ2-3, with D tentatively TRBD1 (6 bases). The CDR3 is 14 residues long. Germline V gives CDR1 SGDLS, CDR2 YYNGEE. Trimming took 8 bases from V and 2 from J, leaving 15 bases between them.

This chain links TRBV2 with TRBJ2-5, with TRBD2 identical over 13 bases. With V trimmed by 4 bases and J by 7 bases, 21 bases remained unmatched. CDR1 is SNHLY and CDR2 is FYNNEI in the germline V gene. The CDR3 consists of 20 residues. The CDR3 nucleotides are TGTGCCAGCAGTGGTGGGACTAGCGGGATATCAGGACGTGCCAGGGGGACCCAGTACTTC. Residues: CASSGGTSGISGRARGTQYF.

This rearrangement joins TRBV19 to TRBJ2-7; D possibly corresponds to TRBD2 (6 bases). V was clipped by 5 bases and J by 7 bases, with 21 bases between them. The CDR3 runs 15 residues. Germline CDR1 LNHDA, CDR2 SQIVND (reference sequence). CDR3 residues: CASSPRRGGSREQYF. The DNA for the CDR3 is TGTGCCAGTAGTCCTCGACGTGGAGGGTCTCGGGAGCAGTACTTC.

J is TRBJ2-2 and V is TRBV6-6; possible D gene TRBD1, 5 bases. The germline V gene encodes CDR1 MNHNY and CDR2 SVGAGI (reference sequence). This CDR3 is 16 amino acids long. V gave up 7 bases and J gave up 0 bases, with 15 bases separating them. Here the CDR3 reads CASTTTGPPNTGELFF. In nucleotides, the CDR3 is TGTGCCAGCACCACAACAGGCCCGCCGAACACCGGGGAGCTGTTTTTT.

This clone was seen just once. The chain recombines TRBV2 with TRBJ2-1; TRBD2 aligns across 15 bases. V lost 5 bases to trimming and J lost 11 bases; unmatched junction nucleotides: 10. This CDR3 has 16 amino acids. Germline loops: CDR1 SNHLY, CDR2 FYNNEI. The CDR3 here is CASSLTGLAGGLKQFF. CDR3 in DNA: TGTGCCAGCAGTCTTACCGGACTAGCGGGAGGGCTAAAGCAGTTCTTC.

This clone was seen a handful of times. This chain uses TRBV11-2 with TRBJ1-2, with D unclear. The V end was cut by 1 base, the J end by 0 bases, with 9 bases between. Germline CDR1 SGHAT, CDR2 FQNNGV. This CDR3 comprises 15 residues. CDR3 nucleotide sequence: TGTGCCAGCAGCTTAGGAGCAGGCCCTAACTATGGCTACACCTTC. This gives the protein CASSLGAGPNYGYTF.

This rearrangement joins TRBV2 to TRBJ1-3, with TRBD1 identical over 7 bases. CDR1 is SNHLY and CDR2 is FYNNEI in the germline V gene. J gave up 0 bases and V 6 bases, and 5 bases lay outside the gene matches. The CDR3 runs 15 residues. The CDR3 loop reads CASSGGGRSGNTIYF. Written as DNA, the CDR3 is TGTGCCAGCAGCGGAGGGGGCCGCTCTGGAAACACCATATATTTT.

The chain carries TRBV23-1 and TRBJ1-5; D ambiguous. TRBV23-1 is reported as an ORF; its role is uncertain. CDR3 length: 18 residues. Trimming left V 0 bases short and J 1 base short, with 16 bases between. CDR3 in DNA: TGCGCCAGCAGTCAATCCGCCCGGTGGCCCGGGAGCAATCAGCCCCAGCATTTT. Protein: CASSQSARWPGSNQPQHF.

This clone was observed a handful of times. The chain joins TRBV27 to TRBJ2-7; 9 bases are a match to TRBD1. Germline V gene sequence: CDR1 MNHEY, CDR2 SMNVEV (reference sequence). V shed 6 bases, J shed 4 bases, and the junction held 4 bases outside the gene matches. This CDR3 is 13 amino acids long. CDR3 protein: CASRDRGRYEQYF. CDR3 DNA: TGTGCCAGCAGGGACAGGGGAAGGTACGAGCAGTACTTC.

The genes are TRBV28 and TRBJ2-4; TRBD1 matches 8 bases. CDR3 length: 16 amino acids. The trim removed 6 bases at V and 9 bases at J, leaving 16 bases unmatched. The V gene's germline CDR1 is MDHEN and CDR2 SYDVKM. CDR3 amino acids: CASSTPVGQGRSIQYF. The DNA for the CDR3 is TGTGCCAGCAGCACCCCCGTCGGACAGGGTCGAAGCATTCAGTACTTC.

The CDR3 region has the DNA TGCGCCAGCAGCTTGGGGGCGGGAACTTCCCCCAATGAGCAGTTCTTC. Its translation is CASSLGAGTSPNEQFF. The chain recombines TRBV5-1 with TRBJ2-1; possible D gene TRBD2, 6 bases. V shed 0 bases and J shed 6 bases, with 16 bases lying between them. The germline V gene has CDR1 SGHRS and CDR2 YFSETQ. The CDR3 covers 16 residues.

The genes are TRBV28 and TRBJ1-2; weak D call: TRBD1 (5 bases). The germline V and J ends were trimmed by 8 bases and 4 bases, with 8 bases remaining between them. The CDR3 contains 11 residues. Per the germline V gene, CDR1 is MDHEN and CDR2 is SYDVKM. The CDR3 region has the DNA TGTGCCAGCGGGGCCATCTATGGCTACACCTTC. Translation gives CASGAIYGYTF.

The V and J genes are TRBV6-5 and TRBJ2-3; D might be TRBD2 (5 bases). The germline V gene encodes CDR1 MNHEY and CDR2 SVGAGI. CDR3 size: 12 residues. V was trimmed by 2 bases and J by 6 bases, leaving 6 bases between them. CDR3 nucleotides: TGTGCCAGCAGTTACACGGGGGATACGCAGTATTTT. Encoded protein: CASSYTGDTQYF.

This clone was seen once. The V gene is TRBV19, the J gene TRBJ2-7; D possibly corresponds to TRBD1 (6 bases). V was cut by 6 bases and J by 1 base, with 16 bases left in between. CDR1 is LNHDA and CDR2 is SQIVND in the germline V gene (reference sequence). The CDR3 contains 15 residues. In DNA, the CDR3 is TGTGCCAGTAGGGGGGCAGGGACCGCATCCTACGAGCAGTACTTC. It codes for CASRGAGTASYEQYF.

This clone was recorded a few times. This chain links TRBV29-1 with TRBJ1-1; D remains unclear. The CDR3 extends over 14 amino acids. From germline, CDR1 is SQVTM and CDR2 ANQGSEA. Between the trimmed V and J ends, which lost 0 bases and 2 bases, there was a span of 10 bases. The CDR3 bases are TGCAGCGTTGAAGATCAGGAGGGAAACACTGAAGCTTTCTTT. It specifies CSVEDQEGNTEAFF.

This chain uses TRBV15 with TRBJ2-5, with 9 bases lining up with TRBD2. V shed 4 bases, J shed 5 bases, and the junction held 5 bases outside the gene matches. Germline loops: CDR1 LNHNV, CDR2 YYDKDF (reference sequence). CDR3 length equals 14 residues. This CDR3 reads CATSMAGGSETQYF. The CDR3 DNA follows: TGTGCCACCAGCATGGCGGGAGGGAGCGAGACCCAGTACTTC.

The chain links TRBV11-2 to TRBJ1-2, with D perhaps TRBD1 (5 bases). Trimming removed 0 bases at V and 8 bases at J, with 19 bases between. The CDR3 is 16 amino acids. In germline, CDR1 is SGHAT, CDR2 FQNNGV. CDR3 nucleotides: TGTGCCAGCAGCTTAGATGAGGTAGCAGGGCGAGGCGGCTACACCTTC. Translating it yields CASSLDEVAGRGGYTF.

The chain is built from TRBV7-9 and TRBJ1-4, with 8 bases aligning to TRBD1. Per germline, CDR1 SEHNR and CDR2 FQNEAQ (reference sequence). V was pared by 3 bases and J by 0 bases, with 0 bases of the junction left unmatched. The CDR3 is 15 residues long. The CDR3 loop is CASSLTGATNEKLFF. The CDR3 bases are TGTGCCAGCAGCTTGACAGGGGCAACTAATGAAAAACTGTTTTTT.

The rearrangement uses TRBV23-1 and TRBJ2-7; a weak D match, TRBD1 (5 bases). TRBV23-1 has ORF status, its function being uncertain. V lost 4 bases to trimming and J lost 6 bases, with 16 bases between them. There are 14 residues in the CDR3. The CDR3, as DNA: TGCGCCAGCAGTCCCCCGGCAGGGCAGGGCGAGCAGTACTTC. It encodes CASSPPAGQGEQYF.

This chain connects TRBV7-6 to TRBJ2-3; 13 bases align to TRBD2. The CDR3 consists of 20 residues. V lost 2 bases to trimming and J lost 0 bases; unmatched junction nucleotides: 11. Germline CDR1 is SGHVS and CDR2 is FNYEAQ. The CDR3 spells CASSLYGGTSGAHSTDTQYF. CDR3 nucleotide sequence: TGTGCCAGCAGCTTATACGGCGGGACTAGCGGGGCACACAGCACAGATACGCAGTATTTT.

The genes are TRBV7-8 and TRBJ2-1; a possible D gene is TRBD2 (5 bases). The CDR3 length is 14 residues. Germline-derived CDR1 and CDR2 are SGHVS and FQNEAQ. V gave up 5 bases and J gave up 9 bases, with 17 bases separating them. The CDR3 region is CASSPRTVLGEQFF. In DNA, the CDR3 is TGTGCCAGCAGCCCTCGGACTGTCTTGGGTGAGCAGTTCTTC.

The rearrangement links TRBV21-1 to TRBJ2-5; TRBD1 is the table's D call, not checked against the DNA. TRBV21-1 is reported as a pseudogene. The CDR3 totals 15 residues. CDR3 sequence reads: CASSNGTGGMWEQYF. CDR3 DNA: TGTGCCAGCAGCAATGGGACAGGGGGCATGTGGGAGCAGTACTTC.